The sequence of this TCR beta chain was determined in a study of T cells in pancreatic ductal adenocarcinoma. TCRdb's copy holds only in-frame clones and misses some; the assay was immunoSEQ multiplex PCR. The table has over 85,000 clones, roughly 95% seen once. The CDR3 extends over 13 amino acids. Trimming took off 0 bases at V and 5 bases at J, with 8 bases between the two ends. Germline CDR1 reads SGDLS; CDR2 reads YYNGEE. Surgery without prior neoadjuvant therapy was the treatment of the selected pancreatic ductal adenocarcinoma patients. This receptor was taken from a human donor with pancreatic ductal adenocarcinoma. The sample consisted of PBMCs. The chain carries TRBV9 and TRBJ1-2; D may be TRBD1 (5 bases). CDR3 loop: CASSVGSGYGYTF. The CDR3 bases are TGTGCCAGCAGCGTAGGCTCAGGGTATGGCTACACCTTC.